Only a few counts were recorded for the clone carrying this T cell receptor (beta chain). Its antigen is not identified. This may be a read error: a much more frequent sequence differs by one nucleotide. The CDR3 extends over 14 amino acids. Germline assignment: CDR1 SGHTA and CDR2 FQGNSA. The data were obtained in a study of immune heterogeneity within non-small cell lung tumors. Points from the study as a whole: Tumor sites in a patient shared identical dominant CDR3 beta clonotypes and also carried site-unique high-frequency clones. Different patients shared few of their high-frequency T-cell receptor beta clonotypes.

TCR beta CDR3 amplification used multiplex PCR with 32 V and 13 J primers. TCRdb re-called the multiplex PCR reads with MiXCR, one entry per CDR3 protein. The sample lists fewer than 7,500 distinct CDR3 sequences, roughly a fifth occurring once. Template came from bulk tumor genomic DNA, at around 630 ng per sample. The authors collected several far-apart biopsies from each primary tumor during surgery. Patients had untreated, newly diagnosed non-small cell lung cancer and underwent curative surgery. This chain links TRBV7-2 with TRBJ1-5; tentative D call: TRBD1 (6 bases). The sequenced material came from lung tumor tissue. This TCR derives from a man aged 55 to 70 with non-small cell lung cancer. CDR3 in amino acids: CAGSTNRGYQPQHF. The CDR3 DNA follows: TGTGCCGGCAGCACTAATAGGGGGTATCAGCCCCAGCATTTT.